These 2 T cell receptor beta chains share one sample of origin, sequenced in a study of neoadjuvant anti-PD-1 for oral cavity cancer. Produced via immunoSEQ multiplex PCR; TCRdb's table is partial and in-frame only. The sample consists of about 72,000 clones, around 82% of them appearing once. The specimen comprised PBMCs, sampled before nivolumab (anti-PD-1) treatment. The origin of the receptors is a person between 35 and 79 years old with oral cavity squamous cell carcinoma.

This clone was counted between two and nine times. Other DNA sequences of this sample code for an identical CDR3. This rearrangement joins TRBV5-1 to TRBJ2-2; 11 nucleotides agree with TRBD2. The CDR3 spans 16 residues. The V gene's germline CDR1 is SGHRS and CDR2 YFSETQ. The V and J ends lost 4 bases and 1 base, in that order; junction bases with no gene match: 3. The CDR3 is CASSRGLAGNTGELFF. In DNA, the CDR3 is TGCGCCAGCAGCCGAGGACTAGCGGGGAACACCGGGGAGCTGTTTTTT. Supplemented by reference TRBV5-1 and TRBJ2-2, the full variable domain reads KAGVTQTPRYLIKTRGQQVTLSCSPISGHRSVSWYQQTPGQGLQFLFEYFSETQRNKGNFPGRFSGRQFSNSRSEMNVSTLELGDSALYLCASSRGLAGNTGELFFGEGSRLTVL.

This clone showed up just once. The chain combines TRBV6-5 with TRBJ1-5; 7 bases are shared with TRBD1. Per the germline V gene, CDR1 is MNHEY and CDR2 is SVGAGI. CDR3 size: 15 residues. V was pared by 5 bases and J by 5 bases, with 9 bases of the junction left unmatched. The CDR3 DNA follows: TGTGCCAGCAGTACCCCGACAGGGATGGATCAGCCCCAGCATTTT. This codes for CASSTPTGMDQPQHF.